The clone carrying this TCR beta chain was counted at least ten times. Its specificity is unknown. These data belong to a study of early T cells in non-severe SARS-CoV-2 infection. Study information: Sequencing was performed on bulk RNA from unsorted whole blood, leaving chains unpaired.

Whole-study findings and limits: Matches to VDJdb favored anti-spike CD8 responses and missed private and CD4 specificities.

Germline-derived CDR1 and CDR2 are DFQATT and SNEGSKA (reference sequence). The V gene end was trimmed by 3 bases and the J gene end by 2 bases; junction bases not matched to a gene: 3. This CDR3 region has 14 residues. Individual cDNA molecules were tagged with unique molecular identifiers, the study reported. TCRdb used MiXCR to reprocess the 5' RACE reads, holding one entry per CDR3 protein. This table holds 25,000 to 35,000 distinct CDR3 sequences, 2.9% found once. The chain combines TRBV20-1 with TRBJ1-5, with TRBD1 identical over 8 bases. Sequenced: whole blood. This receptor was obtained from an adult who was a healthcare worker with PCR-confirmed SARS-CoV-2 infection or an uninfected control (not recorded which). CDR3 nucleotides: TGCAGTGCTAGGGACAGGGTCGGCAATCAGCCCCAGCATTTT. Translated, it gives CSARDRVGNQPQHF.